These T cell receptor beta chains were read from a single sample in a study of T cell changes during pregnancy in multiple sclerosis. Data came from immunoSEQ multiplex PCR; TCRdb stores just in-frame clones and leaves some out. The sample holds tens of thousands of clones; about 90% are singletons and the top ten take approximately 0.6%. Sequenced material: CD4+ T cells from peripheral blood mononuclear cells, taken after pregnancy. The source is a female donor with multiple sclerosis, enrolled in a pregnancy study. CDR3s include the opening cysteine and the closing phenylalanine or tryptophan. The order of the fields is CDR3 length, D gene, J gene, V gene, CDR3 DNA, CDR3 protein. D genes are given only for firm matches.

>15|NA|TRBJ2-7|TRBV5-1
TGCGCCAGCAGCTACCGTGTGGGCGGAGGCTACGAGCAGTACTTC
CASSYRVGGGYEQYF
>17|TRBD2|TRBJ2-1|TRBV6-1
TGTGCCAGCAGTGAACGCCCCACTAGCGGGGGGCGGAATGAGCAGTTCTTC
CASSERPTSGGRNEQFF
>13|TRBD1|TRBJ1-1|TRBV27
TGTGCCAGCAGTATGCAGGGGGCGGTTGAAGCTTTCTTT
CASSMQGAVEAFF
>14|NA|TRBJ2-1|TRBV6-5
TGTGCCAGCCGCGGGGCTAGCTCCTACAATGAGCAGTTCTTC
CASRGASSYNEQFF
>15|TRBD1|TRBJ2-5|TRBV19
TGTGCCAGTAGTACGACAGGGGGAGGGCAAGAGACCCAGTACTTC
CASSTTGGGQETQYF
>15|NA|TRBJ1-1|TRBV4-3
TGCGCCAGCAGCCAAGGGGGGGGGATTAACACTGAAGCTTTCTTT
CASSQGGGINTEAFF
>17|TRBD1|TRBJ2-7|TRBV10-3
TGTGCCATCAGTTCCTCCCTCTCCGGGACAGGGTCCTACGAGCAGTACTTC
CAISSSLSGTGSYEQYF
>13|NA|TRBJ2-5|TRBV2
TGTGCCAGCACCCGGAGTCTCCAAGAGACCCAGTACTTC
CASTRSLQETQYF
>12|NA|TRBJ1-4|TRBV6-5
TGTGCCAGCAGTGCCCCACAGGCTAAACTGTTTTTT
CASSAPQAKLFF
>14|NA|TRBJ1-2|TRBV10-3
TGTGCCATCAGGCCGACAGGAGATAACTATGGCTACACCTTC
CAIRPTGDNYGYTF
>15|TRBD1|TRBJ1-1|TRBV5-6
TGTGCCAGCATCCTAACAGGGGGCGCGGAGAATGAAGCTTTCTTT
CASILTGGAENEAFF